The source of this TCR beta chain is a study of blood T cell repertoires in COVID-19 (dated by TCRdb to about 2020). About the full investigation: Samples covering the acute and convalescent phases of COVID-19 were provided by collaborators in the United States, Italy and Spain. The dataset comprised deeply sampled blood TCRbeta repertoires from subjects exposed to, actively infected with, or recovered from COVID-19. HLA class I and class II types, where available, came from metadata supplied by the sample provider rather than from assay-based typing. Sample metadata almost always included a de-identified subject ID, COVID-19 status, age in years and sex. The repertoires were made available in a free public database intended to serve as a resource for research on the immune response to SARS-CoV-2. The material from the prospective study consisted of cDNA or gDNA derived from T cells, B-cell-depleted T cells, or PBMCs. The samples were drawn from two sources: the first 160 participants of the ongoing ImmuneRACE study, and 1,200 or so subjects contributed by 6 global collaborators. The study at large found these results: Clinical and demographic metadata were provided uncurated, with the amount varying by source and participant.

This clone showed up just a few times. Its antigen has not been determined. One base away there is no much larger clone; base qualities are not given. The collaborating institutions used their own protocols to collect whole blood in K2EDTA tubes. Collaborator samples were shipped for TCRbeta analysis as frozen whole blood, isolated PBMCs, or DNA extracted from either sample type. TCRbeta CDR3 regions were amplified from genomic DNA using the immunoSEQ Assay, a bias-controlled multiplex PCR. Regarding the original processing steps: Within the assay, amplification of reference gene primers was used to estimate how many nucleated cells each sample contained. To quantify the absolute abundance of each unique TCRbeta CDR3 rearrangement, sequence reads were collapsed and filtered. For each sample, productive Simpson clonality was calculated by taking the square root of Simpson's diversity index across productive rearrangements. TCRdb stores this immuneACCESS table with in-frame sequences only. Part of the clones is absent; in the studies checked, under half of the shortfall reflects unresolved V genes, and no reason is known for the rest. The DNA was the basis for D and trimming; V, J and clone size are from that table. The sample table contains 100,000 to 150,000 clones; only one count was recorded for roughly 69% of them. Of the sample, approximately 2% falls within the top ten clones.

Compared with germline, V lacks 3 bases and J lacks 5 bases; bases without a gene match: 3. The CDR3 numbers 12 residues from cysteine through phenylalanine. Only CDR3 DNA is held: 36 bases, read in frame from base 1. CDR1 and CDR2 (DFQATT, SNEGSKA) derive from the germline V gene (reference sequence). The chain is assembled from TRBV20-1 and TRBJ2-7; the junction holds 8 bases that match TRBD1. Material: peripheral blood. The source of this sequence is a woman between 65 and 79 years old with acute or convalescent COVID-19. The bases are TGCAGTGCTAGTGAGACAGGGGACGAGCAGTACTTC. It encodes CSASETGDEQYF.